This is a list of T cell receptor beta chains from one sample in a study of shared clonotypes between healthy human individuals. Here immunoSEQ multiplex PCR was the method, and the copy in TCRdb shows in-frame clones only, minus some. In the table there are about 2 million clones, about 95% of which are singletons. Sequencing was carried out using naive CD8+ T cells sorted from blood. The receptors shown here come from a man between 18 and 29 years old in good health. The CDR3 runs from the conserved cysteine through the conserved F or W. A D gene is named only where the DNA matches it firmly. Only part of the rows carry a size: once, few, many, or a class if the clone is expanded.

TRBD1	TRBJ1-6	TRBV27	.	TGTGCCAGCAGGGCCGGGACAGATAATTCACCCCTCCACTTT	CASRAGTDNSPLHF
.	TRBJ2-1	TRBV5-6	once	TGTGCCAGCAGCCCGGGTTTCGAGACCTACAATGAGCAGTTCTTC	CASSPGFETYNEQFF
.	TRBJ1-2	TRBV29-1	.	TGCAGCGTTGGTCCGACAGTCTATGGCTACACCTTC	CSVGPTVYGYTF
.	TRBJ2-3	TRBV10-1	.	TGCGCCAGCACCGAGGGCTCGGGGAACACAGATACGCAGTATTTT	CASTEGSGNTDTQYF
.	TRBJ2-7	TRBV5-4	.	TGTGCCAGCGGCGCCCCCCCTGGAGAGCAGTACTTC	CASGAPPGEQYF
TRBD1	TRBJ2-5	TRBV7-6	.	TGTGCCAGCAGCCCAGCACAGGGGTTGGGAGAGACCCAGTACTTC	CASSPAQGLGETQYF
.	TRBJ2-7	TRBV6-6	.	TGTGCCAGCGGGGCGGGGCCCTCTCTCGGGCAGTACTTC	CASGAGPSLGQYF
.	TRBJ1-5	TRBV21-1	once	TGTGCCAGCAGCAAAGGGTCACAGCCAAGGATCAATCAGCCCCAGCATTTT	CASSKGSQPRINQPQHF
.	TRBJ1-2	TRBV9	.	TGTGCCAGCAGCTCCACCCGAGGGGGGAAAAATTATGGCTACACCTTC	CASSSTRGGKNYGYTF
.	TRBJ2-6	TRBV4-1	.	TGCGCCAGCAGCCAAGAAGGATCTGGGGCCAACGTCCTGACTTTC	CASSQEGSGANVLTF
.	TRBJ1-6	TRBV5-6	.	TGTGCCAGCAGCCCTCAGGGGTCACCCCTCCACTTT	CASSPQGSPLHF
.	TRBJ2-2	TRBV6-5	.	TGTGCCAGCGGAATTGGCGGGGAGCTGTTTTTT	CASGIGGELFF
TRBD2	TRBJ2-5	TRBV5-1	.	TGCGCCAGCAGCCCGGGACTAGTGGAGGAGACCCAGTACTTC	CASSPGLVEETQYF
TRBD1	TRBJ1-6	TRBV5-4	.	TGTGCCAGCAGTTTTACAGGGGGCGGGTCACCCCTCCACTTT	CASSFTGGGSPLHF
.	TRBJ1-3	TRBV5-3	.	TGTGCCAGAAGAGTCGCTAATTCGGGAAACACCATATATTTT	CARRVANSGNTIYF
.	TRBJ2-2	TRBV11-3	.	TGTGCCAGCAGCTTACCGTCGGACAGGGAGGGGACCGGGGAGCTGTTTTTT	CASSLPSDREGTGELFF
.	TRBJ2-1	TRBV9	.	TGTGCCAGCAGCGTCCTCGGCGCCAGCTCCTACAATGAGCAGTTCTTC	CASSVLGASSYNEQFF
.	TRBJ1-1	TRBV5-4	.	TGTGCCAGCAGCTTCGTGACGGGGGGGAGCACTGAAGCTTTCTTT	CASSFVTGGSTEAFF
TRBD2	TRBJ2-1	TRBV13	.	TGTGCCAGCAGCAGACAGACTAGCGGGATGACCAATGAGCAGTTCTTC	CASSRQTSGMTNEQFF
TRBD2	TRBJ2-7	TRBV30	.	TGTGCCTGGAGCGCCGGACTAGCGGGGATTGAGCAGTACTTC	CAWSAGLAGIEQYF
.	TRBJ1-6	TRBV7-9	.	TGTGCCAGCAGCTCAAATTCACCCCTCCACTTT	CASSSNSPLHF
TRBD1	TRBJ1-4	TRBV6-5	.	TGTGCCAGCAGTGGGACAGGGGGTTTTGGTGAAAAACTGTTTTTT	CASSGTGGFGEKLFF
TRBD1	TRBJ2-5	TRBV5-1	.	TGCGCCAGCAGCCTGGGACAGTTCCAAGAGACCCAGTACTTC	CASSLGQFQETQYF
.	TRBJ2-7	TRBV2	.	TGTGCCAGCAGTGAAGCGCTTTTAGCTTACGAGCAGTACTTC	CASSEALLAYEQYF
TRBD1	TRBJ1-3	TRBV13	.	TGTGCCAGCAGCCCCGGACAGGGGGTAATTGGAAACACCATATATTTT	CASSPGQGVIGNTIYF
TRBD2	TRBJ2-7	TRBV19	.	TGTGCCAGTAGTATCGGAGGGACTAGTATGTACGAGCAGTACTTC	CASSIGGTSMYEQYF
TRBD2	TRBJ2-7	TRBV13	.	TGTGCCAGCGCTGCGCTGGGGGGGGGTTCCTACGAGCAGTACTTC	CASAALGGGSYEQYF
TRBD1	TRBJ2-1	TRBV11-2	.	TGTGCCAGCAGCGGGGGTCCGGGACAGGGGCAAAATGAGCAGTTCTTC	CASSGGPGQGQNEQFF
.	TRBJ1-6	TRBV5-6	.	TGTGCCAGCAGCTTGGCGTCCGGTTCACCCCTCCACTTT	CASSLASGSPLHF
.	TRBJ2-7	TRBV27	.	TGTGCCAGCAGTCTCTCCGGGACCGCACTCGAGCAGTACTTC	CASSLSGTALEQYF
.	TRBJ2-7	TRBV29-1	.	TGCAGCGTTGGGGAATGGTCCAGCTACTACGAGCAGTACTTC	CSVGEWSSYYEQYF
.	TRBJ2-3	TRBV4-3	.	TGCGCCAGCAGCCAGGCGGGACTCCCAAGGGATACGCAGTATTTT	CASSQAGLPRDTQYF
.	TRBJ2-1	TRBV20-1	.	TGCAGTGCTAGACAGGTTGGGGAGCAGTTCTTC	CSARQVGEQFF
.	TRBJ2-7	TRBV30	.	TGTGCCTGGGGTCCTTCCTACGAGCAGTACTTC	CAWGPSYEQYF
TRBD1	TRBJ2-5	TRBV27	.	TGTGCCAGCAGTCCCCGGACAGGGACAGAGACCCAGTACTTC	CASSPRTGTETQYF
TRBD1	TRBJ1-1	TRBV2	.	TGTGCCAGCAAGGACAGGGGCACTGAAGCTTTCTTT	CASKDRGTEAFF
.	TRBJ1-1	TRBV6-6	.	TGTGCCAGCAGTTACGCCCCGGACCTAATGTGGACTGAAGCTTTCTTT	CASSYAPDLMWTEAFF
TRBD1	TRBJ2-2	TRBV7-3	.	TGTGCCAGCAGCCAGGGGGCAGAAGCCCTCTACGCCGGGGAGCTGTTTTTT	CASSQGAEALYAGELFF
.	TRBJ1-1	TRBV9	.	TGTGCCAGCAGCGTAGCTGCCAGGGGTAGTACTGAAGCTTTCTTT	CASSVAARGSTEAFF
.	TRBJ2-7	TRBV10-2	.	TGCGCCAGCAGTGAGCCGGGGAGCGAGCAGTACTTC	CASSEPGSEQYF
.	TRBJ1-6	TRBV4-1	once	TGCGCCAGCAGCCAAGATCGCAGGAATTCACCCCTCCACTTT	CASSQDRRNSPLHF
.	TRBJ2-7	TRBV5-1	.	TGCGCCAGCAGCTCAAGACCGAGCTCCTACGAGCAGTACTTC	CASSSRPSSYEQYF
.	TRBJ2-7	TRBV2	.	TGTGCCAGCAGTGAAGGCTCCGACGAGCAGTACTTC	CASSEGSDEQYF